The 9 T cell receptor beta chains below all came from one sample that was sequenced in a study of blood T cell repertoires in COVID-19. Here immunoSEQ multiplex PCR was the method, and the copy in TCRdb shows in-frame clones only, minus some. The sample holds about 60,000 clones, roughly 80% seen once. Sequencing used PBMCs or T cells enriched from blood (not recorded which). These receptors came from a woman between 35 and 50 years old with acute COVID-19.

The V and J genes are TRBV19 and TRBJ1-5; tentatively, D is TRBD1 (5 bases). Germline assignment: CDR1 LNHDA and CDR2 SQIVND (reference sequence). The V gene lost 3 bases and the J gene lost 8 bases, with 14 bases spanning the gap. The length of the CDR3 is 14 residues. The CDR3 loop reads CASSIRGDGEPQHF. DNA for the CDR3: TGTGCCAGTAGTATCCGGGGGGATGGGGAGCCCCAGCATTTT.

V is TRBV28 and J is TRBJ1-2, with 8 bases aligning to TRBD1. The CDR3 is made up of 15 amino acids. Trimming removed 4 bases from V and 7 bases from J; junction bases left unmatched: 11. Germline V gene data show CDR1 as MDHEN and CDR2 as SYDVKM. Written as DNA, the CDR3 is TGTGCCAGCAGTTCCACCCAGGGACAGGTCAGTGGCTACACCTTC. Its protein is CASSSTQGQVSGYTF.

The V gene is TRBV3-1 (or the pseudogene TRBV3-2), the J gene TRBJ2-1; a weak D match, TRBD2 (5 bases). The germline gives CDR1 LGHDT, CDR2 YNNKEL (reference sequence). The CDR3 covers 16 residues. V lost 1 base and J lost 6, with 16 bases in between. The chain's CDR3 is CASSQAPGLAGNEQFF. CDR3 DNA: TGTGCCAGCAGCCAAGCCCCGGGCCTAGCTGGCAATGAGCAGTTCTTC.

J is TRBJ2-7 and V is TRBV5-4; TRBD2 matches 12 bases. The germline V gene has CDR1 SGHNT and CDR2 YYREEE (reference sequence). The CDR3 spans 16 residues. V lost 4 bases, J lost 3 bases, and 8 bases stayed unmatched. The CDR3 sequence is CASSPAPGLAGYEQYF. The CDR3 nucleotides are TGTGCCAGCAGCCCCGCGCCGGGACTAGCGGGCTACGAGCAGTACTTC. The full variable domain, rest sourced from reference TRBV5-4 and TRBJ2-7, is ETGVTQSPTHLIKTRGQQVTLRCSSQSGHNTVSWYQQALGQGPQFIFQYYREEENGRGNFPPRFSGLQFPNYSSELNVNALELDDSALYLCASSPAPGLAGYEQYFGPGTRLTVT.

The chain joins TRBV27 to TRBJ1-3; 7 nucleotides agree with TRBD1. The CDR3 sequence is 14 residues long. V shed 6 bases, J shed 2 bases, and the junction held 4 bases outside the gene matches. Germline lookup yields CDR1 MNHEY and CDR2 SMNVEV (reference sequence). The CDR3 here is CASRETGPGNTIYF. Here the CDR3 DNA reads TGTGCCAGCAGGGAGACAGGGCCTGGAAACACCATATATTTT.

V usage is TRBV12-5 and J usage is TRBJ1-2, with 7 positions matching TRBD1. This CDR3 is built from 15 residues. CDR1 LGHNT and CDR2 FRNRAP come from the germline V gene. Trimming at V came to 7 bases and at J to 2 bases, leaving 10 bases not matched to a gene. This CDR3 is CASAPSPTGNYGYTF. DNA for the CDR3: TGTGCTAGTGCCCCCTCCCCGACAGGGAACTATGGCTACACCTTC.

The V call is TRBV7-9, the J call TRBJ1-1; tentative D call: TRBD1 (5 bases). V dropped 0 bases and J dropped 3 bases, with 11 bases sitting between them. The CDR3 covers 15 residues. The germline V gene has CDR1 SEHNR and CDR2 FQNEAQ (reference sequence). The CDR3 protein is CASSLARRGYTEAFF. CDR3 in DNA: TGTGCCAGCAGCTTAGCGCGTCGGGGGTACACTGAAGCTTTCTTT.

This clone was seen more than once but under ten times. This CDR3 is also generated by other DNA sequences in the sample. The V call is TRBV5-1, the J call TRBJ1-3; the D is unclear. CDR3 length: 13 residues. Germline V gene data show CDR1 as SGHRS and CDR2 as YFSETQ. Trimming cost V 5 bases and J 2 bases, with 8 bases left between them. Here the CDR3 reads CASSSGAGNTIYF. CDR3 DNA: TGCGCCAGCAGTTCCGGGGCTGGAAACACCATATATTTT.

The rearrangement links TRBV10-1 to TRBJ1-2, with 9 bases fitting TRBD1. The V gene's germline CDR1 is WNHNN and CDR2 SYGVQD (reference sequence). The CDR3 has 13 amino acids. With V trimmed by 5 bases and J by 6 bases, 4 bases remained unmatched. CDR3 region: CASSWNRGHGYTF. The DNA for the CDR3 is TGCGCCAGCAGTTGGAACAGGGGGCATGGCTACACCTTC.